The rows below give T cell receptor beta chains drawn from one sample of a study of Graves' ophthalmopathy and Graves' hyperthyroidism. TCRdb analysed the multiplex PCR reads with MiXCR anew, one entry per CDR3 protein. The sample holds 1 million to 1.3 million distinct CDR3 sequences, roughly two fifths seen once. Sequenced material: peripheral blood or thyroid tissue (not recorded which). These receptors were taken from an adult man with Graves' hyperthyroidism. CDR3s include the opening cysteine and the closing phenylalanine or tryptophan. D genes are given only for firm matches. Size values are once, few and many counts, or a class for expanded clones, and some rows have none.

v_gene	j_gene	abundance	d_gene	len	CDR3nt	CDR3aa
TRBV7-2	TRBJ1-5	many	NA	15	TGTGCCAGCAGCTTAGAGGGGGGTCTGGCTCAGCCCCAGCATTTT	CASSLEGGLAQPQHF
TRBV7-6	TRBJ2-7	many	TRBD1	16	TGTGCCAGCAGCTTAGACCCCGGGACAGGAGCCTACGAGCAGTACTTC	CASSLDPGTGAYEQYF
TRBV28	TRBJ1-1	few	NA	15	TGTGCCAGCAGTCTCGTCCCACCGATGAACACTGAAGCTTTCTTT	CASSLVPPMNTEAFF
TRBV29-1	TRBJ1-1	once	NA	11	TGCAGCGTCCTCCCGGGGGTAGCGACTTTCTTT	CSVLPGVATFF
TRBV4-3	TRBJ1-1	many	NA	14	TGCGCCAGCAGCCAAGTACTGTGGGGCACTGAAGCTTTCTTT	CASSQVLWGTEAFF
TRBV11-2	TRBJ2-7	NA	NA	15	TGTGCCACAACTGGAAGGAGAACTTCCTCCTACGAGCAGTACTTC	CATTGRRTSSYEQYF
TRBV10-3	TRBJ1-5	few	NA	17	TGTGCCATCAGTGAGTCTCGAGGGGCCAGGAGCAATCAGCCCCAGCATTTT	CAISESRGARSNQPQHF
TRBV28	TRBJ2-7	NA	NA	14	TGTGCCAGCCAGACCCACATTAAGGTATACGAGCAGTACTTC	CASQTHIKVYEQYF
TRBV20-1	TRBJ1-6	few	NA	13	TGCAGTGCTAGCAGCAGGCGGGGATCACCCCTCCACTTT	CSASSRRGSPLHF
TRBV3-1	TRBJ1-5	few	NA	16	TGTGCCAGCAGCCAAGAACGGCCGGGTTTCGGTCAGCCCCAGCATTTT	CASSQERPGFGQPQHF
TRBV7-9	TRBJ2-5	once	NA	13	TGTGCCAGCAGCGTGGACTGGGGGGAGACCCAGTACTTC	CASSVDWGETQYF
TRBV6-5	TRBJ1-2	NA	TRBD1	16	TGTGCCAGCAGTTTTTACCCTGGACAGGTCACCGATGGCTACACCTTC	CASSFYPGQVTDGYTF
TRBV5-5	TRBJ1-5	many	NA	15	TGTGCCAGCAGCCCAATCACAGGAATGGGACAGCCCCAGCATTTT	CASSPITGMGQPQHF
TRBV11-2	TRBJ2-2	many	TRBD1	16	TGTGCCAGCCGACCGGGACAGCCCGCGAACACCGGGGAGCTGTTTTTT	CASRPGQPANTGELFF
TRBV19	TRBJ1-2	NA	TRBD1	15	TGTGCCAGTAGTATTCGGACAGGGCCAAACTATGGCTACACCTTC	CASSIRTGPNYGYTF
TRBV2	TRBJ2-1	NA	TRBD2	15	TGTGCCAGCAGTGTCGTCGCGGGGGGGCCTGATGAGCAGTTCTTC	CASSVVAGGPDEQFF
TRBV20-1	TRBJ1-6	NA	NA	14	TGCAGTGCCAGGACAGACTGGAACAATTCACCCCTCCACTTT	CSARTDWNNSPLHF
TRBV9	TRBJ1-5	NA	TRBD1	16	TGTGCCAGCTCACCGAATATGGGACAGGGCGATCAGCCCCAGCATTTT	CASSPNMGQGDQPQHF
TRBV7-9	TRBJ2-5	NA	NA	13	TGTGCCAGCAGCTCTAAAGGGACAGAGACCCAGTACTTC	CASSSKGTETQYF
TRBV2	TRBJ1-2	NA	NA	13	TGTGCCAGCAGTACCGACGAGGGGTATGGCTACACCTTC	CASSTDEGYGYTF
TRBV2	TRBJ1-1	few	NA	13	TGTGCCAGCTGCGGGGAGGTGCACACTGAAGCTTTCTTT	CASCGEVHTEAFF
TRBV20-1	TRBJ2-6	NA	NA	14	TGCAGTGCTACACCTCCTCCCGGGGCCAACGTCCTGACTTTC	CSATPPPGANVLTF
TRBV7-9	TRBJ2-5	NA	NA	13	TGTGCCAGCAGCTTAACTAGCAATCAGCCCCAGTACTTC	CASSLTSNQPQYF
TRBV4-1	TRBJ2-7	few	NA	15	TGCGCCAGCAGCCAACAACAGGGACCGACCTACGAGCAGTACTTC	CASSQQQGPTYEQYF
TRBV24-1	TRBJ2-3	many	NA	15	TGTGCCACCAGTGATTTCCGTTCCAGCGGTAATACGCAGTATTTT	CATSDFRSSGNTQYF
TRBV20-1	TRBJ2-5	few	TRBD2	15	TGCAGTGCTAGAGCCCCGGGACTAGCAAAAGAGACCCAGTACTTC	CSARAPGLAKETQYF
TRBV20-1	TRBJ2-7	NA	TRBD2	14	TGCAGTGCTCTAGGGGTGACTAGCGGATACGAGCAGTACTTC	CSALGVTSGYEQYF
TRBV29-1	TRBJ2-5	many	NA	12	TGCAGCGCTGGAGGGGACCAAGAGACCCAGTACTTC	CSAGGDQETQYF
TRBV12-3/TRBV12-4	TRBJ1-3	few	NA	16	TGTGCCAGCAGTTCCGCACCTCTCCGGTCTGGAAACACCATATATTTT	CASSSAPLRSGNTIYF
TRBV10-2	TRBJ2-1	NA	NA	15	TGCGCCAGCAGATCCGGACAGACGGGATACAATGAGCAGTTCTTC	CASRSGQTGYNEQFF
TRBV12-3/TRBV12-4	TRBJ2-5	many	TRBD1	15	TGTGCCAGCACCCTGACAGGGGGCGCGGGAGAGACCCAGTACTTC	CASTLTGGAGETQYF
TRBV20-1	TRBJ2-7	few	NA	14	TGCAGTGCTAGCCCCTACGCAGGGTTTGACGAGCAGTACTTC	CSASPYAGFDEQYF
TRBV29-1	TRBJ1-2	many	NA	16	TGCAGCGTTGAAGATCGGACTTGGACGGCAGACTATGGCTACACCTTC	CSVEDRTWTADYGYTF
TRBV4-1	TRBJ1-1	many	NA	16	TGCGCCAGCAGCCAAGAGGGCGCGGGGAGGAGTGGCGGAGCTTTCTTT	CASSQEGAGRSGGAFF
TRBV6-9	TRBJ1-2	few	TRBD1	15	TGTGCCAGCACCCGGGACAGGGGACATAACTATGGCTACACCTTC	CASTRDRGHNYGYTF
TRBV5-6	TRBJ2-5	few	TRBD2	17	TGTGCCAGCAGCCCACGGGGCGAGCGGGGGGCATGGGAGACCCAGTACTTC	CASSPRGERGAWETQYF
TRBV15	TRBJ2-5	once	TRBD1	17	TGTGCCACCAGCAGGACGAGACAGGGGGCGTCCAGCGAGACCCAGTACTTC	CATSRTRQGASSETQYF
TRBV20-1	TRBJ1-2	many	NA	13	TGCAGTGCTAGGACAGCGAAAAACTATGGCTACACCTTC	CSARTAKNYGYTF
TRBV30	TRBJ1-4	NA	TRBD1	14	TGTGCCTGGAGCCCGGGGACAGGGAATGAAAAACTGTTTTTT	CAWSPGTGNEKLFF
TRBV12-3/TRBV12-4	TRBJ1-2	NA	TRBD1	16	TGTGCCAGCAGTACCGGGACAGGGACTCAATTGGGAGGCTACACCTTC	CASSTGTGTQLGGYTF
TRBV29-1	TRBJ2-7	NA	NA	15	TGCAGCGTTCTTCTGAGCGACGCGAACCCAGGCGAGCAGTACTTC	CSVLLSDANPGEQYF
TRBV12-3/TRBV12-4	TRBJ2-2	few	NA	16	TGTGCCAGCAGTTTACGCCGCGGAGGGTACACCGGGGAGCTGTTTTTT	CASSLRRGGYTGELFF
TRBV11-2	TRBJ1-1	few	NA	17	TGTGCCAGCAGTTACTGTAAAGGGTCGGGGAAGAACACTGAAGCTTTCTTT	CASSYCKGSGKNTEAFF
TRBV5-1	TRBJ2-7	many	NA	15	TGCGCCAGCAGCTTGGCGGGCGGATTAACCTACGAGCAGTACTTC	CASSLAGGLTYEQYF
TRBV7-2	TRBJ1-4	many	NA	13	TGTGCCAGCAGCTTAACGAGCGGTGAAAAACTGTTTTTT	CASSLTSGEKLFF
TRBV20-1	TRBJ1-5	many	NA	13	TGCAGTGCTAGTTTCAGGGGTGATCAGCCCCAGCATTTT	CSASFRGDQPQHF
TRBV20-1	TRBJ2-5	NA	NA	12	TGCAGTGCTGCCCTGGGGGATTGGACCCAGTACTTC	CSAALGDWTQYF
TRBV5-4	TRBJ1-5	NA	NA	15	TGTGCCAGCAGCCAAGTAAGGATCAGCCTTCAGCCCCAGCATTTT	CASSQVRISLQPQHF